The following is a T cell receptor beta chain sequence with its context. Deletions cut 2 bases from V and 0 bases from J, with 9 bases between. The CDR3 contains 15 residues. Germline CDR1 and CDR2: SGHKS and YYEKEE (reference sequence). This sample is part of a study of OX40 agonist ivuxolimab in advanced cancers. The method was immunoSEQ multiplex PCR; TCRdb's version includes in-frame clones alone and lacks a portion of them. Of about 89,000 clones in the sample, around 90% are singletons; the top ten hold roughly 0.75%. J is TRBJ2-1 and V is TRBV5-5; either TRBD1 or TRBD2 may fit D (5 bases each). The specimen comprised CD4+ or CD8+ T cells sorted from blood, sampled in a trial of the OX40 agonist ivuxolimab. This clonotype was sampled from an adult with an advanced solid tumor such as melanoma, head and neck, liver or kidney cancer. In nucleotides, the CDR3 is TGTGCCAGCAGCTTCGAGGGGTCCTCCTACAATGAGCAGTTCTTC. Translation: CASSFEGSSYNEQFF.